This T cell receptor (beta chain) appears in the sequencing data of a study of chemoradiotherapy in HPV16-positive cancers. Study context: Candidate HPV-specific clones and shared TCR motifs came from a couple of HPV16-positive patients.

Repeated repertoire sampling spanned the course of chemoradiotherapy. Study results and caveats: HPV-specific T cells were functionally defined from only a couple of HPV16-positive patients. Candidate HPV-specific clones and E7-related TCR motifs grew in tumor during treatment.

On this clone itself: Its antigen is unknown.

Germline CDR1 and CDR2: SGHRS and YFSETQ. The CDR3 extends over 17 amino acids. V was pared by 0 bases and J by 2 bases, with 14 bases between. Here immunoSEQ multiplex PCR was the method, and the copy in TCRdb shows in-frame clones only, minus some. The data contain 65,000 to 80,000 clones, about 90% of them singletons. The source was blood, collected from a patient who underwent chemoradiotherapy. This chain links TRBV5-1 with TRBJ1-4, with D unresolved. The receptor was derived from a human donor with HPV-associated anogenital cancer. CDR3 sequence reads: CASSLGVRSSTNEKLFF. In DNA form, the CDR3 reads TGCGCCAGCAGCTTGGGGGTTAGGAGTTCCACTAATGAAAAACTGTTTTTT.